The TCR beta chain described here comes from a study of CD8+ T cells in alopecia areata. Overall study results and limits: Many expanded lesional clones stayed in scalp and blood while on tofacitinib.

The treatment here: oral pan-JAK inhibitor, 5-10 mg twice daily. Losses at the gene ends were 11 bases for V and 4 bases for J; bases not matched to a gene: 14. The CDR3 contains 16 residues. The germline V gene encodes CDR1 MNHEY and CDR2 SMNVEV (reference sequence). In each case, RNA was isolated and then reverse transcribed into cDNA as the sequencing template. This table comes from immunoSEQ multiplex PCR, and its TCRdb copy is limited to in-frame clones, with some not included. The repertoire holds 150,000 to 250,000 clones, with around 60% as singletons. Concerning this clone itself: What it recognizes is unknown.

The sequence derives from a human donor with alopecia areata. Here the sequenced sample was CD4+ T cells sorted from blood, taken at week 4, from a patient treated with tofacitinib. The chain is built from TRBV27 and TRBJ1-6, with 7 bases aligning to TRBD1. The CDR3 sequence: CACRLVGTAYNSPLHF. DNA of the CDR3: TGTGCCTGCCGTCTTGTCGGGACAGCTTATAATTCACCCCTCCACTTT.